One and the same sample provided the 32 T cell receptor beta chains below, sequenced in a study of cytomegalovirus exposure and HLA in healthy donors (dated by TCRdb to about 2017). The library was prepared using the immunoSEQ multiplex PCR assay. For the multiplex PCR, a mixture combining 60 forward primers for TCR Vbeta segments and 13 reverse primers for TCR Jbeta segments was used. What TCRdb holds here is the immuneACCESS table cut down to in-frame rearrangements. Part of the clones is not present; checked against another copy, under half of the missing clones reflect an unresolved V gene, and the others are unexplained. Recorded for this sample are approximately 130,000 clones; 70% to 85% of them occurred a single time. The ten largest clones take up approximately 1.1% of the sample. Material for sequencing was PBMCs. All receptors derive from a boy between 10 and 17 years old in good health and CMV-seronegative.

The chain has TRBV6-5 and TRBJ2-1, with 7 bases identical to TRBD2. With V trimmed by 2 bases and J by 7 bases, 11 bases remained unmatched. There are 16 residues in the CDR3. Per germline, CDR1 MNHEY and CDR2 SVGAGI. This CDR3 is CASSYRMGGRGNEQFF. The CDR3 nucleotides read TGTGCCAGCAGTTACAGGATGGGCGGGAGAGGAAATGAGCAGTTCTTC.

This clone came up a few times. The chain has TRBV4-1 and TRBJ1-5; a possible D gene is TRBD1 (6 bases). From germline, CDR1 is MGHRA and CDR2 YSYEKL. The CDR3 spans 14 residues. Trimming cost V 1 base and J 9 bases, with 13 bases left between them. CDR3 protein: CASSQGTATLPQHF. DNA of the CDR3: TGCGCCAGCAGCCAAGGGACAGCCACACTGCCCCAGCATTTT.

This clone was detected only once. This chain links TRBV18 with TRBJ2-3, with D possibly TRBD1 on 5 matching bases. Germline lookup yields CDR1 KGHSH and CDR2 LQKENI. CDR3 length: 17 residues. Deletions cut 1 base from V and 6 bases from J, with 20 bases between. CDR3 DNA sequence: TGTGCCAGCTCACCACAGGTTCCAGGGTTGGGTCGGGATACGCAGTATTTT. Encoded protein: CASSPQVPGLGRDTQYF.

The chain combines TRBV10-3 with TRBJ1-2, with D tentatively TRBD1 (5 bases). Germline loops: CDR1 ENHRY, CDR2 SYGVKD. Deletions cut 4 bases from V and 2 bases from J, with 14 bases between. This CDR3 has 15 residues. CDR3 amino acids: CAISASPDRNYGYTF. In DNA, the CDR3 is TGTGCCATCAGTGCCTCTCCAGACAGAAACTATGGCTACACCTTC.

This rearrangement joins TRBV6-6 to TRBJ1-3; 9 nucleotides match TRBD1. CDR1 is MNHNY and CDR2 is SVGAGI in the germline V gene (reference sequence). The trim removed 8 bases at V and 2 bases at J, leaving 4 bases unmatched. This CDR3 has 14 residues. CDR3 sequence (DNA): TGTGCCAGCGGGGGACAGGGAACTGGAAACACCATATATTTT. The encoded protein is CASGGQGTGNTIYF.

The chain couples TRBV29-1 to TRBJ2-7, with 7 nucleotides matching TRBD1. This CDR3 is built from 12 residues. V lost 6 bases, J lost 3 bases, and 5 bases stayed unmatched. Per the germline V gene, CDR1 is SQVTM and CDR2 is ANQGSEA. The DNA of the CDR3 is TGCAGCGTCCTCGGGACAGACTACGAGCAGTACTTC. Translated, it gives CSVLGTDYEQYF.

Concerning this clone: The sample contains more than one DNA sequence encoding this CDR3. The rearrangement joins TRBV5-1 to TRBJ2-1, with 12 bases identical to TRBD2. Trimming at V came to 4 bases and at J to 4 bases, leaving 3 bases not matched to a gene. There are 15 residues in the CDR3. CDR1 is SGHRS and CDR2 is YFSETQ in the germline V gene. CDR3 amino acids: CASSGGTSGYNEQFF. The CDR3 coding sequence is TGCGCCAGCAGCGGGGGGACTAGCGGGTACAATGAGCAGTTCTTC.

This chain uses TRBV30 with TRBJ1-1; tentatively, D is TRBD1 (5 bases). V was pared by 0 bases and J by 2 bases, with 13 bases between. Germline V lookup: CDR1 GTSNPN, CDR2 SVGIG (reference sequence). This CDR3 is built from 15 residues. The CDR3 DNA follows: TGTGCCTGGAGTGTACGAGGCAGGGCTAACACTGAAGCTTTCTTT. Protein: CAWSVRGRANTEAFF.

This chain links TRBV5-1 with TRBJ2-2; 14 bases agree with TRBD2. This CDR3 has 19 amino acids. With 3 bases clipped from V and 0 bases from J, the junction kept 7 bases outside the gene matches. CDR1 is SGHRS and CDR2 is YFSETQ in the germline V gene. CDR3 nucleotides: TGCGCCAGCAGCTCTACGGGACTAGCGGGAGTGACGAACACCGGGGAGCTGTTTTTT. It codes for CASSSTGLAGVTNTGELFF.

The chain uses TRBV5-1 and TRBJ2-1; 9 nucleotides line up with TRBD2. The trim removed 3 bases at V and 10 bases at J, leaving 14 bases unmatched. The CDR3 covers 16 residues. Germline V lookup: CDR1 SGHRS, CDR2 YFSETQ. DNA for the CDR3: TGCGCCAGCAGCTCCTTAGCGGGAGAGGGTATAAGGGAGCAGTTCTTC. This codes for CASSSLAGEGIREQFF.

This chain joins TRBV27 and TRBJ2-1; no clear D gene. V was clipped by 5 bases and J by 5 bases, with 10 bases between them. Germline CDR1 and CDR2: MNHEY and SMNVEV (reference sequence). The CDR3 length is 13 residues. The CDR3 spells CASSPRFNNEQFF. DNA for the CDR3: TGTGCCAGCAGTCCCAGATTCAACAATGAGCAGTTCTTC.

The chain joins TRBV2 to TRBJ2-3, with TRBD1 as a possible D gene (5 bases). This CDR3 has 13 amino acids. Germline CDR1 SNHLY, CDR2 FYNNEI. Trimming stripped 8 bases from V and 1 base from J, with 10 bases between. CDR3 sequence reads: CASGQRRTDTQYF. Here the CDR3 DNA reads TGTGCCAGCGGACAAAGGCGCACAGATACGCAGTATTTT.

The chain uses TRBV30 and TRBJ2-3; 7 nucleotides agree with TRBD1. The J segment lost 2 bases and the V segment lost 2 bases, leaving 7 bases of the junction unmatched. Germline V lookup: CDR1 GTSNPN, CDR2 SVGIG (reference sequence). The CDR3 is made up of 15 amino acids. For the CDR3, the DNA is TGTGCCTGGAGTAAAGACAGGGCCTTCACAGATACGCAGTATTTT. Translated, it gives CAWSKDRAFTDTQYF.

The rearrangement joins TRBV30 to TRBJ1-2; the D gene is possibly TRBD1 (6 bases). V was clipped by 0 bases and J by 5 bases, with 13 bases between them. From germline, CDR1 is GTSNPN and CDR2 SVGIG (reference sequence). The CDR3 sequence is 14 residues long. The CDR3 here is CAWSVGGTSYGYTF. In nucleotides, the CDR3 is TGTGCCTGGAGTGTAGGGGGAACCTCATATGGCTACACCTTC.

The DNA of the CDR3 is TGTGCCAGCAGTGAATCGGGGACAGGGTCTATGAACACTGAAGCTTTCTTT. Amino acid sequence: CASSESGTGSMNTEAFF. The chain recombines TRBV25-1 with TRBJ1-1; 9 nucleotides agree with TRBD1. The CDR3 length is 17 residues. CDR1 and CDR2 (germline): MGHDK, SYGVNS. V was pared by 1 base and J by 0 bases, with 6 bases of the junction left unmatched.

CDR3 loop: CASSQLVGNEQFF. In DNA form, the CDR3 reads TGCGCCAGCAGCCAACTAGTTGGGAATGAGCAGTTCTTC. The gene calls are TRBV4-1 and TRBJ2-1; no reliable D call. Germline V gene sequence: CDR1 MGHRA, CDR2 YSYEKL. V was pared by 2 bases and J by 7 bases, with 9 bases between. The CDR3 is 13 amino acids.

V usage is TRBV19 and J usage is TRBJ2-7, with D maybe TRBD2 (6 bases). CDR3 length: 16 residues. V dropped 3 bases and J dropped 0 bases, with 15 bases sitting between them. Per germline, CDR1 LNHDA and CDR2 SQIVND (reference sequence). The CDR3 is CASSISTRTGSYEQYF. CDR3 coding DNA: TGTGCCAGTAGTATTTCGACTAGAACAGGCTCCTACGAGCAGTACTTC.

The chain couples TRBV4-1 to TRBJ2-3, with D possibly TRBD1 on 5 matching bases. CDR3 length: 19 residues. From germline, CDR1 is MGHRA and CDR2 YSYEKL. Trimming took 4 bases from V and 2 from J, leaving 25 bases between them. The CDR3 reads CASSPFGLVSAGPTDTQYF. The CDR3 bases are TGCGCCAGCAGCCCATTTGGGCTCGTATCCGCAGGGCCCACAGATACGCAGTATTTT.

CDR3 DNA: TGCGCCAGCAGCTCCGGACAGGGGGCGAGGGAGCAGTACTTC. Translation: CASSSGQGAREQYF. The chain recombines TRBV5-1 with TRBJ2-7, with TRBD1 matching 11 bases. V was pared by 3 bases and J by 7 bases, with 6 bases of the junction left unmatched. The germline gives CDR1 SGHRS, CDR2 YFSETQ. The CDR3 sequence is 14 residues long.

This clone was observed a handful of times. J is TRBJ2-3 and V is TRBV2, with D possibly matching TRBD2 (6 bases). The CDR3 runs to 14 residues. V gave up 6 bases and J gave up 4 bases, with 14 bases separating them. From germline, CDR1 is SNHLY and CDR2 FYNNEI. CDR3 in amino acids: CASRKSGYADTQYF. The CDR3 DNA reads TGTGCCAGCAGGAAGAGCGGGTACGCAGATACGCAGTATTTT.

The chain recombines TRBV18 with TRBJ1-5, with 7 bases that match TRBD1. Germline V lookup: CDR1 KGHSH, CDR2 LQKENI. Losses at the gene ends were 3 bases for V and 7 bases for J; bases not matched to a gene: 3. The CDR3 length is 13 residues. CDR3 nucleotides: TGTGCCAGCTCACCGGACAGGCTACAGCCCCAGCATTTT. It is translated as CASSPDRLQPQHF. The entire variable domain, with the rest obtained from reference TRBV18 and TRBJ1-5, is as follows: NAGVMQNPRHLVRRRGQEARLRCSPMKGHSHVYWYRQLPEEGLKFMVYLQKENIIDESGMPKERFSAEFPKEGPSILRIQQVVRGDSAAYFCASSPDRLQPQHFGDGTRLSIL.

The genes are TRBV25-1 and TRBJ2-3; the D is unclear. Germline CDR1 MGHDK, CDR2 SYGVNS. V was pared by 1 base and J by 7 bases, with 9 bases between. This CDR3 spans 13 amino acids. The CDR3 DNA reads TGTGCCAGCAGTGAATCGGGTCATAATACGCAGTATTTT. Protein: CASSESGHNTQYF. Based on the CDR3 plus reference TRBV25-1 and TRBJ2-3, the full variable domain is EADIYQTPRYLVIGTGKKITLECSQTMGHDKMYWYQQDPGMELHLIHYSYGVNSTEKGDLSSESTVSRIRTEHFPLTLESARPSHTSQYLCASSESGHNTQYFGPGTRLTVL.

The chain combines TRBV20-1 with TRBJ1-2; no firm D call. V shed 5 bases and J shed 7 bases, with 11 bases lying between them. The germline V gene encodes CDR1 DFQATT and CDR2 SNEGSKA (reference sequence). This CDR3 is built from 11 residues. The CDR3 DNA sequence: TGCAGTGCTTCCAACGACATTGGCTACACCTTC. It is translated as CSASNDIGYTF.

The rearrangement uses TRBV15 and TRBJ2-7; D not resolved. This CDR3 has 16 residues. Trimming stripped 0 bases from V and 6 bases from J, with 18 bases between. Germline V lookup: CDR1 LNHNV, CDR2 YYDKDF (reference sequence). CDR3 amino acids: CATSRDLERSRSEQYF. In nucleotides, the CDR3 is TGTGCCACCAGCAGAGATTTAGAACGTAGCCGGAGCGAGCAGTACTTC. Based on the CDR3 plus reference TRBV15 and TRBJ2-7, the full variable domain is DAMVIQNPRYQVTQFGKPVTLSCSQTLNHNVMYWYQQKSSQAPKLLFHYYDKDFNNEADTPDNFQSRRPNTSFCFLDIRSPGLGDTAMYLCATSRDLERSRSEQYFGPGTRLTVT.

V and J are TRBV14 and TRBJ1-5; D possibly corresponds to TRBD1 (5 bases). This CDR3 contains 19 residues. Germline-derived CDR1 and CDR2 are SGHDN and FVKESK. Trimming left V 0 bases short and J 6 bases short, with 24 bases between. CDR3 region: CASSQEDCGYGGAFQPQHF. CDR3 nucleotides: TGTGCCAGCAGCCAAGAGGATTGTGGATATGGAGGGGCTTTTCAGCCCCAGCATTTT.

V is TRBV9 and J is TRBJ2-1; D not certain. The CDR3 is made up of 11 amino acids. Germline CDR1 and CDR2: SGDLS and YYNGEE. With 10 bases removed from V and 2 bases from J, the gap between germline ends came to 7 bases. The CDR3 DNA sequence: TGTGCCTGGGCACCCTACAATGAGCAGTTCTTC. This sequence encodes CAWAPYNEQFF.

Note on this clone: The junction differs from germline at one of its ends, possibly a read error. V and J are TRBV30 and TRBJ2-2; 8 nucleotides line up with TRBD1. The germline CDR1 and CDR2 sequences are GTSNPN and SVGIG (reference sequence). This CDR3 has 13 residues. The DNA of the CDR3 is TGTGCCTGGGGACAGGGTGGAACCGGGGAGCTGCTTTTT. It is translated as CAWGQGGTGELLF. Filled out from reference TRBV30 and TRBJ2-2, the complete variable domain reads SQTIHQWPATLVQPVGSPLSLECTVEGTSNPNLYWYRQAAGRGLQLLFYSVGIGQISSEVPQNLSASRPQDRQFILSSKKLLLSDSGFYLCAWGQGGTGELLFGEGSRLTVL.

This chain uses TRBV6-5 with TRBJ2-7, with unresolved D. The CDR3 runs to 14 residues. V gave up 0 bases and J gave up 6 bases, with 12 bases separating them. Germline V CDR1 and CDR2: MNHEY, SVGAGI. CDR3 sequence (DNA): TGTGCCAGCAGTTACTCGCACCTCACCGGCGAGCAGTACTTC. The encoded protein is CASSYSHLTGEQYF.

The CDR3 DNA is TGTGCCAGCAGTGACTCCTGGACAGGGGACGGTGAAGCTTTCTTT. Translation gives CASSDSWTGDGEAFF. The chain joins TRBV6-4 to TRBJ1-1, with 9 bases lining up with TRBD1. There are 15 residues in the CDR3. V gave up 0 bases and J gave up 7 bases; unmatched junction bases: 6. Germline CDR1 reads MRHNA; CDR2 reads SNTAGT.

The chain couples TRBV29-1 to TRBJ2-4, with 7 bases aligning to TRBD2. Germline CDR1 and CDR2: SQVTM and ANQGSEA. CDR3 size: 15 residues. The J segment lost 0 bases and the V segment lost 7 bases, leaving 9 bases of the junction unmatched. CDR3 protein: CSGGEGTGAKNIQYF. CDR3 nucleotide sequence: TGCAGCGGGGGGGAGGGTACGGGAGCCAAAAACATTCAGTACTTC. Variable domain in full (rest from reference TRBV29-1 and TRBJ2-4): SAVISQKPSRDICQRGTSLTIQCQVDSQVTMMFWYRQQPGQSLTLIATANQGSEATYESGFVIDKFPISRPNLTFSTLTVSNMSPEDSSIYLCSGGEGTGAKNIQYFGAGTRLSVL.

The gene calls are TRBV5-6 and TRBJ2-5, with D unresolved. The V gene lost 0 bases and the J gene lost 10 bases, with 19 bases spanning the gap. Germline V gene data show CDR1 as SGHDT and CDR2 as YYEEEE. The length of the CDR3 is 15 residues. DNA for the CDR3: TGTGCCAGCAGCTTGGAGATGCGAGACCCCGGCGGCCAGTACTTC. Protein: CASSLEMRDPGGQYF.

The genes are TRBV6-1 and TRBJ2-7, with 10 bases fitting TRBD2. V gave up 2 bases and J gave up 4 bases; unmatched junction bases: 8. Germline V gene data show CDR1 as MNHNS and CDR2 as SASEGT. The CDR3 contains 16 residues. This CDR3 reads CASSERASGSGYEQYF. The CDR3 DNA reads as TGTGCCAGCAGTGAACGGGCTAGCGGGAGCGGTTACGAGCAGTACTTC.